This T cell receptor beta chain was retrieved from a study of patients and donors after allogeneic stem cell transplantation. TCRdb analysed the RT-PCR reads with MiXCR anew, one entry per CDR3 protein. The sample lists 100,000 to 120,000 distinct CDR3 sequences, 35% to 45% occurring once. The clonotype was recovered from a human donor who was either an allogeneic HSCT recipient or a stem cell or donor lymphocyte infusion donor (not recorded which). It is not recorded whose cells these are; they may come from a transplant donor. The sample consisted of blood, either unsorted or a sorted T cell fraction (not recorded which).

The CDR3 nucleotides are TGCGCCAGCAGCCAAGTTCCCGTCCCGAGCCTAGCGGGATTTGAGACCCAGTACTTC. It codes for CASSQVPVPSLAGFETQYF. The rearrangement uses TRBV4-3 and TRBJ2-5; the match to TRBD2 covers 9 bases. The CDR3 covers 19 residues. The germline V gene encodes CDR1 LGHNA and CDR2 YSLEER. J lost 5 bases, V lost 1 base, and 17 bases had no gene match.